The 5 T cell receptor beta chains reported below all come from one sample, sequenced in a study of CD8 T cells in ankylosing spondylitis. Study-wide findings and caveats: What seemed typical of ankylosing spondylitis blood was a TCR beta motif built from eight highly homologous variants.

These TCRs' antigens remain unknown. TCRdb re-analysed the 5' RACE reads in MiXCR, keeping a single row per CDR3 protein. The sample yields fewer than 650,000 distinct CDR3 sequences, about 13% seen once. Sequenced material: blood, either unsorted or a sorted T cell fraction (not recorded which). Source of these receptors: a male donor with ankylosing spondylitis.

This clonotype was counted a few times. The chain joins TRBV27 to TRBJ2-3, with 9 bases matching TRBD1. The V gene end was trimmed by 8 bases and the J gene end by 6 bases; junction bases not matched to a gene: 6. Germline CDR1 is MNHEY and CDR2 is SMNVEV (reference sequence). The CDR3 totals 13 residues. The CDR3 is CASGRDRDDTQYF. The CDR3 DNA reads TGTGCCAGCGGGAGGGACAGGGATGATACGCAGTATTTT.

CDR3 loop: CASSYKGQGAPGTKPFSTDTQYF. The CDR3 DNA follows: TGTGCCAGCAGTTACAAGGGACAGGGGGCGCCGGGAACTAAACCTTTTAGCACAGATACGCAGTATTTT. V usage is TRBV6-2 or TRBV6-3 and J usage is TRBJ2-3; 12 nucleotides line up with TRBD1. The ends lost 2 bases at V and 0 bases at J; junction bases unmatched: 21. This CDR3 has 23 residues. CDR1 and CDR2 from the germline V gene are MNHEY and SVGEGT.

This clonotype was recorded many times. The genes are TRBV6-1 and TRBJ2-3; 12 bases are shared with TRBD2. The CDR3 is 16 residues long. J lost 2 bases, V lost 4 bases, and 4 bases had no gene match. From germline, CDR1 is MNHNS and CDR2 SASEGT. CDR3 protein: CASSGASGRATDTQYF. The CDR3 DNA sequence: TGTGCCAGCAGTGGTGCTAGCGGGAGGGCCACAGATACGCAGTATTTT.

A remark on this clonotype: A much larger clone differs by one base, so this may be a read error. The CDR3 does not close with the conserved phenylalanine or tryptophan, likely indicating a read error. The gene calls are TRBV5-1 and TRBJ2-1, with 10 bases lining up with TRBD2. CDR3 size: 15 residues. The V gene end was trimmed by 5 bases and the J gene end by 0 bases; junction bases not matched to a gene: 2. Germline lookup yields CDR1 SGHRS and CDR2 YFSETQ. The CDR3 DNA is TGCGCCAGCAGAACTAGCGGGATCTCCTACAATGAGCAGTTCCTC. Translation gives CASRTSGISYNEQFL.

This clonotype was seen more than once but under ten times. The V and J genes are TRBV27 and TRBJ2-3; TRBD1 matches 9 bases. CDR1 and CDR2 from the germline V gene are MNHEY and SMNVEV (reference sequence). The CDR3 is 15 residues long. J lost 6 bases, V lost 8 bases, and 12 bases had no gene match. CDR3 sequence (DNA): TGTGCCAGCTCCGGGACAGGGTTTTTTGTTGATACGCAGTATTTT. This gives the protein CASSGTGFFVDTQYF.